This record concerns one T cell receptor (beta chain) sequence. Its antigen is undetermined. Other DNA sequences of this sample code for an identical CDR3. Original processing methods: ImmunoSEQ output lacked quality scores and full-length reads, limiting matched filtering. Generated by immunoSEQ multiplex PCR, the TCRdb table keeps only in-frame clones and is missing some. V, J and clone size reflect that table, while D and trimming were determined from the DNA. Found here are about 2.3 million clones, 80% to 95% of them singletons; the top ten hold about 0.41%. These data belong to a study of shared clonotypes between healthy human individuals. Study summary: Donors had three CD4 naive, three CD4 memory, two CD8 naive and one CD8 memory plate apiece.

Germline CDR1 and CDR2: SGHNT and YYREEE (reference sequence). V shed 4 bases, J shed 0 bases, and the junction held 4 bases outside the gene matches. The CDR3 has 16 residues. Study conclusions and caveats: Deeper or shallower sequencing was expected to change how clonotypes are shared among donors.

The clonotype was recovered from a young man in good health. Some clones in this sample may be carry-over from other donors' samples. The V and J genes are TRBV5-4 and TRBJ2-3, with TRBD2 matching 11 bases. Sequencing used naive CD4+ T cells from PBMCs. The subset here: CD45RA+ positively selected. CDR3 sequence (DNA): TGTGCCAGCAGCCTCGGGACTAGCGGAAGCACAGATACGCAGTATTTT. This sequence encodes CASSLGTSGSTDTQYF.